The rows below give T cell receptor beta chains drawn from one sample of a study of blood T cell repertoires in COVID-19. TCRdb's copy holds only in-frame clones and misses some; the assay was immunoSEQ multiplex PCR. The repertoire holds some 49,000 clones, with 85% as singletons. Sequencing input: peripheral blood. Every receptor here comes from a human donor in a cohort sampled during active COVID-19. Each CDR3 is given with its conserved first and last residue. D genes are given only for firm matches. Not every row has a clone size; where given, it reads once, few, many or a size class.

V gene,J gene,D gene,clone size,CDR3 DNA,CDR3 protein
TRBV27,TRBJ2-7,TRBD2,NA,TGTGCCAGCAGAACAGCGGGACTAGCTCCCTACGAGCAGTACTTC,CASRTAGLAPYEQYF
TRBV6-5,TRBJ2-2,NA,NA,TGTGCCAGCAGTTACTCTGACGGAGACACCGGGGAGCTGTTTTTT,CASSYSDGDTGELFF
TRBV5-1,TRBJ2-5,TRBD1,NA,TGCGCCAGCAGCTGGAACCCTACAGGGGTCCAAGAGACCCAGTACTTC,CASSWNPTGVQETQYF
TRBV5-1,TRBJ2-3,TRBD2,NA,TGCGCCAGCAGCTTGGTAGCGGGAGAAGATACGCAGTATTTT,CASSLVAGEDTQYF
TRBV27,TRBJ1-2,TRBD1,once,TGTGCCAGCAGTTTAAACAGGGGGCGCGGGTACACCTTC,CASSLNRGRGYTF
TRBV19,TRBJ2-7,NA,once,TGTGCCAGTAGTATATATAGCGGTAGCTACGAGCAGTACTTC,CASSIYSGSYEQYF
TRBV4-1,TRBJ1-4,NA,NA,TGCGCCAGCAGCCCAAGTCCGTTCCAGGTGTTTAATGAAAAACTGTTTTTT,CASSPSPFQVFNEKLFF
TRBV9,TRBJ2-7,NA,NA,TGTGCCAGCAGCGCCGAGGGCGAGCAGTACTTC,CASSAEGEQYF
TRBV28,TRBJ2-5,NA,NA,TGTGCCAGCACCAATCAGGAGACCCAGTACTTC,CASTNQETQYF
TRBV19,TRBJ2-1,NA,NA,TGTGCCAGTACGTCCTACAATGAGCAGTTCTTC,CASTSYNEQFF
TRBV5-1,TRBJ1-4,TRBD1,once,TGCGCCAGCAGGGTCGGGCAGGGGGCTCAGAATGAAAAACTGTTTTTT,CASRVGQGAQNEKLFF
TRBV7-6,TRBJ2-5,NA,NA,TGTGCCAGCAGCTTAGAAGGCGGGCGAACGGAGACCCAGTACTTC,CASSLEGGRTETQYF
TRBV7-9,TRBJ2-7,NA,NA,TGTGCCAGCAGCCCTCGGGGAGAATCCTACGAGCAGTACTTC,CASSPRGESYEQYF
TRBV24-1,TRBJ2-2,NA,NA,TGTGCCACCAGTGCGCTGACAACCGGGGAGCTGTTTTTT,CATSALTTGELFF
TRBV3-1/TRBV3-2,TRBJ1-2,TRBD1,NA,TGTGCCAGCAGCCAGCCACTTCAACAGGGGCCCCGCTATGGCTACACCTTC,CASSQPLQQGPRYGYTF
TRBV9,TRBJ2-5,NA,NA,TGTGCCTCGGGGGTCGGCGTGAAAGAGACCCAGTACTTC,CASGVGVKETQYF
TRBV27,TRBJ2-1,NA,NA,TGTGCCAGCAGTTTATCCCCCCCAGGGAGGTTGAACAATGAGCAGTTCTTC,CASSLSPPGRLNNEQFF
TRBV2,TRBJ1-6,NA,NA,TGTGCCATCTTAGAGGGGGGGAGCTCCTATAATTCACCCCTCCACTTT,CAILEGGSSYNSPLHF